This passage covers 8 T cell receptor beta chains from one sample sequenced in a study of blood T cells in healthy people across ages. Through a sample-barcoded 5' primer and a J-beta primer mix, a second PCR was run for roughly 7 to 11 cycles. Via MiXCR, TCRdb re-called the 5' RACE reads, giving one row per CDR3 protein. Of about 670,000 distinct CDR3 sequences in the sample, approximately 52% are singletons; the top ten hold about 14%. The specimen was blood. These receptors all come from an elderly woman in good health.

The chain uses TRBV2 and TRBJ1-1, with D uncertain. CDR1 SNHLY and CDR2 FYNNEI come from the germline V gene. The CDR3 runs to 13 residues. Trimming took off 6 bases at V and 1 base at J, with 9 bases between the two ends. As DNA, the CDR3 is TGTGCCAGCAGCTCCCTGGGGAACACTGAAGCTTTCTTT. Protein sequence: CASSSLGNTEAFF.

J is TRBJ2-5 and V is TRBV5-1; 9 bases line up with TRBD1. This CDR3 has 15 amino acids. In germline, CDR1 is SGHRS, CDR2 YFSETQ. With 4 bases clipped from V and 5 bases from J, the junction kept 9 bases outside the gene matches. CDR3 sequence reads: CASSPQTGGMETQYF. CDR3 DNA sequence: TGCGCCAGCAGCCCGCAGACAGGGGGGATGGAGACCCAGTACTTC.

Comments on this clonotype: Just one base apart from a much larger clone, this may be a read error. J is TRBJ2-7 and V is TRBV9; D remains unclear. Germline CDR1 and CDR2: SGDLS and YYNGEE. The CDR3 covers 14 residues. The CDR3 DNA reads TGTGCCAGCAGCGTAGACCCGGGCTCCTACGGGCAGTACTTC. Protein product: CASSVDPGSYGQYF. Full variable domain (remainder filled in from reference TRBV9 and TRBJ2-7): DSGVTQTPKHLITATGQRVTLRCSPRSGDLSVYWYQQSLDQGLQFLIQYYNGEERAKGNILERFSAQQFPDLHSELNLSSLELGDSALYFCASSVDPGSYGQYFGPGTRLTVT.

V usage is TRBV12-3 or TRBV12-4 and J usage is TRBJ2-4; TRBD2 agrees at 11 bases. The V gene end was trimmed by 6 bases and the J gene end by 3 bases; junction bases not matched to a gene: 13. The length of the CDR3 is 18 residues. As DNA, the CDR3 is TGTGCCAGCAGCCCACCTAGCGGGGGGCGTGAGTTCAAAAACATTCAGTACTTC. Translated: CASSPPSGGREFKNIQYF.

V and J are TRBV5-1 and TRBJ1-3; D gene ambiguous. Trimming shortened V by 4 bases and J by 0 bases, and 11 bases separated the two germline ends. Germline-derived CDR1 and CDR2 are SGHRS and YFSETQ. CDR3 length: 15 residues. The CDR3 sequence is CASSQPGLSGNTIYF. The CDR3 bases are TGCGCCAGCAGCCAACCCGGGCTCTCTGGAAACACCATATATTTT.

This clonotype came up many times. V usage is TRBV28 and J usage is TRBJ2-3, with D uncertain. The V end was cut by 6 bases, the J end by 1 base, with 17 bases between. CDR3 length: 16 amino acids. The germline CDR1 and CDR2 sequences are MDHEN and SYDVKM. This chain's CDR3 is CASRERRITGTDTQYF. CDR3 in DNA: TGTGCCAGCAGAGAACGCCGGATTACAGGCACAGATACGCAGTATTTT.

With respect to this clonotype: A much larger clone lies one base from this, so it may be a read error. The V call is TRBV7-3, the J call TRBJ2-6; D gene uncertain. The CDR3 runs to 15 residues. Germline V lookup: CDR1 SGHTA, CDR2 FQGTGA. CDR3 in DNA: TGTGCCGGCAGCTCCTTGAACTCTGGGGCCAACGTCCTGACTTTC. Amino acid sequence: CAGSSLNSGANVLTF.

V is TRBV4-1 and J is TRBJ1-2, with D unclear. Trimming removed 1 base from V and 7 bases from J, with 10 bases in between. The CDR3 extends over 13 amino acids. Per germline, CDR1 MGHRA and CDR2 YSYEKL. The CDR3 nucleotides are TGCGCCAGCAGCCAAGCAGGCCCGTGTGGCTACACCTTC. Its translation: CASSQAGPCGYTF.